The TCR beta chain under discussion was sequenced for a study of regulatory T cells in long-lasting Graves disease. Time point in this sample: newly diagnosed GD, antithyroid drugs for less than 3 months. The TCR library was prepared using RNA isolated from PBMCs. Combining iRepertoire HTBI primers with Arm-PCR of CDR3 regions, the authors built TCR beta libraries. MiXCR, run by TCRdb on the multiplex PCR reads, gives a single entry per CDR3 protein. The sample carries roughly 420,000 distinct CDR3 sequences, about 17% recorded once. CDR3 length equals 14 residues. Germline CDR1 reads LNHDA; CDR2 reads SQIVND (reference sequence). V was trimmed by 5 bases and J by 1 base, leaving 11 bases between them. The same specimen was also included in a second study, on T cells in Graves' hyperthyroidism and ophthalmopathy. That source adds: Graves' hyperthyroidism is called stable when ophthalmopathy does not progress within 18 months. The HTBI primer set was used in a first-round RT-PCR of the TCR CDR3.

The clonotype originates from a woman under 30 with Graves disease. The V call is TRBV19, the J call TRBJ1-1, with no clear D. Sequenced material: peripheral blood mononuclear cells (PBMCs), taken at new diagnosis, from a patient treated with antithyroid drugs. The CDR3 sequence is CASSSRTANTEAFF. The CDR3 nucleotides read TGTGCCAGTAGTTCCAGGACTGCGAACACTGAAGCTTTCTTT.